The 19 T cell receptor beta chains reported below all come from one sample, sequenced in a study of T cells after yellow fever vaccination. TCRdb reprocessed the 5' RACE reads with MiXCR, giving one entry per CDR3 protein. Of 300,000 to 400,000 distinct CDR3 sequences detected, under 15% appear once; the ten largest clones hold roughly 3%. The sample consisted of CD4+ T cells sorted from PBMCs, taken 15 days after the yellow fever booster vaccination. The origin of the receptors is a young man who received the YFV17D yellow fever vaccine.

There are a few counts of this clonotype. This sequence joins TRBV10-3 and TRBJ2-5; 8 bases match TRBD2. This CDR3 contains 14 residues. V lost 6 bases to trimming and J lost 3 bases; unmatched junction nucleotides: 6. From germline, CDR1 is ENHRY and CDR2 SYGVKD. The CDR3 region is CAISPSRGEETQYF. Written as DNA, the CDR3 is TGTGCCATCAGCCCCTCGCGGGGGGAAGAGACCCAGTACTTC.

The chain combines TRBV15 with TRBJ1-5; tentative D call: TRBD1 (5 bases). The length of the CDR3 is 13 residues. V shed 0 bases and J shed 11 bases, with 11 bases lying between them. Looked up from germline, CDR1 is LNHNV and CDR2 is YYDKDF (reference sequence). CDR3 DNA sequence: TGTGCCACCAGCAGAGAACGTGTGGGGGCCCAGCATTTT. It translates to CATSRERVGAQHF. The complete variable domain, with remaining parts taken from reference TRBV15 and TRBJ1-5, reads DAMVIQNPRYQVTQFGKPVTLSCSQTLNHNVMYWYQQKSSQAPKLLFHYYDKDFNNEADTPDNFQSRRPNTSFCFLDIRSPGLGDTAMYLCATSRERVGAQHFGDGTRLSIL.

The J gene is TRBJ1-1, the V gene TRBV5-1, with D perhaps matching TRBD1 (5 bases). The CDR3 has 13 residues. CDR1 is SGHRS and CDR2 is YFSETQ in the germline V gene. V was trimmed by 3 bases and J by 7 bases, leaving 13 bases between them. CDR3 bases: TGCGCCAGCAGCTCCCGCCGGGGGGGTGAAGCTTTCTTT. Amino acids: CASSSRRGGEAFF.

V usage is TRBV6-2 or TRBV6-3 and J usage is TRBJ2-3, with 10 bases fitting TRBD2. V was pared by 1 base and J by 2 bases, with 9 bases of the junction left unmatched. Germline CDR1 and CDR2: MNHEY and SVGEGT. This CDR3 has 18 amino acids. The CDR3 loop is CASSYYRTSGTLTDTQYF. CDR3 bases: TGTGCCAGCAGTTACTACAGGACTAGCGGAACCCTCACAGATACGCAGTATTTT.

This clonotype was detected ten times or more. V and J are TRBV7-9 and TRBJ1-5; TRBD1 might be the D (5 bases). V lost 2 bases and J lost 6, with 8 bases in between. CDR3 length equals 13 residues. The germline gives CDR1 SEHNR, CDR2 FQNEAQ (reference sequence). CDR3 coding DNA: TGTGCCAGCAGCTTACAGGGCGGTCAGCCCCAGCATTTT. It encodes CASSLQGGQPQHF.

The gene calls are TRBV20-1 and TRBJ2-1, with D tentatively TRBD2 (5 bases). V shed 3 bases and J shed 9 bases, with 15 bases lying between them. The CDR3 loop spans 13 amino acids. CDR1 and CDR2 (germline): DFQATT, SNEGSKA (reference sequence). CDR3: CSASAMRVGEQFF. CDR3 DNA sequence: TGCAGTGCTAGTGCCATGAGGGTCGGTGAGCAGTTCTTC.

V and J are TRBV7-9 and TRBJ1-2, with a possible D match to TRBD1 (6 bases). V lost 1 base and J lost 6, with 12 bases in between. CDR1 SEHNR and CDR2 FQNEAQ come from the germline V gene (reference sequence). This CDR3 is 14 amino acids long. The CDR3 here is CASSLEDRTNGYTF. CDR3 in DNA: TGTGCCAGCAGCTTAGAAGACAGGACGAATGGCTACACCTTC.

The CDR3 sequence: CASSRNAQGGRAEQFF. The CDR3 region has the DNA TGTGCCAGCAGTCGGAACGCACAGGGAGGTCGGGCTGAGCAGTTCTTC. The gene calls are TRBV6-5 and TRBJ2-1; D may correspond to TRBD1 or TRBD2 (6 bases each). This CDR3 spans 16 amino acids. The germline gives CDR1 MNHEY, CDR2 SVGAGI. Trimming shortened V by 5 bases and J by 9 bases, and 23 bases separated the two germline ends.

This clonotype was seen only a few times. The V gene is TRBV4-3, the J gene TRBJ1-1, with 10 nucleotides matching TRBD1. The CDR3 is 17 residues long. Germline V gives CDR1 LGHNA, CDR2 YSLEER. The V and J ends lost 0 bases and 5 bases, in that order; junction bases with no gene match: 9. CDR3 sequence: CASSQEGTGALRTEAFF. The DNA of the CDR3 is TGCGCCAGCAGCCAAGAGGGGACAGGGGCCCTTCGAACTGAAGCTTTCTTT.

The table lists this clonotype with many counts. The V gene is TRBV3-1, the J gene TRBJ2-2, with D tentatively TRBD2 (6 bases). Looked up from germline, CDR1 is LGHDT and CDR2 is YNNKEL (reference sequence). The CDR3 consists of 13 residues. The V gene lost 1 base and the J gene lost 6 bases, with 6 bases spanning the gap. In DNA form, the CDR3 reads TGTGCCAGCAGCCAAGGGGAGGCCGGGGAGCTGTTTTTT. It codes for CASSQGEAGELFF.

The chain has TRBV10-3 and TRBJ2-5; D is unclear. The CDR3 spans 14 residues. Germline lookup yields CDR1 ENHRY and CDR2 SYGVKD. The V and J ends lost 3 bases and 5 bases respectively, with 13 bases between them. The CDR3 here is CAISESGLGETQYF. The DNA of the CDR3 is TGTGCCATCAGTGAATCCGGCCTCGGGGAGACCCAGTACTTC.

This clonotype was found many times. J is TRBJ1-2 and V is TRBV10-2; D is undetermined. V was cut by 6 bases and J by 8 bases, with 10 bases left in between. This CDR3 has 11 amino acids. CDR1 is WSHSY and CDR2 is SAAADI in the germline V gene. The CDR3 DNA reads as TGCGCCAGCAGAGATGGGGAGGGCTACACCTTC. Protein sequence: CASRDGEGYTF.

This clonotype showed up just a few times. Its ends do not fully match the called genes, so a read error is possible. The genes are TRBV9 and TRBJ2-1; 12 bases map to TRBD1. Germline V gene lookup returns CDR1 SGDLS and CDR2 YYNGEE. CDR3 length: 17 amino acids. CDR3 in amino acids: CASSVGLGQGAYNEQFF. The CDR3 DNA follows: TGTGCCAGCAGCGTAGGGTTGGGACAGGGGGCCTATAATGAGCAGTTCTTC.

This sequence joins TRBV5-1 and TRBJ1-1, with no clear D. This CDR3 has 14 residues. From germline, CDR1 is SGHRS and CDR2 YFSETQ. V lost 4 bases and J 4 bases, leaving 14 bases between the germline ends. CDR3 in DNA: TGCGCCAGCAGCGTTGCTACATCGGGCACTGAAGCTTTCTTT. Protein: CASSVATSGTEAFF.

The gene calls are TRBV5-1 and TRBJ1-4; D gene uncertain. The germline CDR1 and CDR2 sequences are SGHRS and YFSETQ. V lost 1 base and J 7 bases, leaving 11 bases between the germline ends. The CDR3 sequence is 14 residues long. CDR3 in DNA: TGCGCCAGCAGCTTGACGGGAACGGCTGAAAAACTGTTTTTT. Translating gives CASSLTGTAEKLFF.

The V and J genes are TRBV6-5 and TRBJ2-7, with TRBD1 as a possible D gene (6 bases). In germline, CDR1 is MNHEY, CDR2 SVGAGI. The CDR3 spans 15 residues. V lost 0 bases and J lost 2, with 11 bases in between. CDR3 residues: CASSYSPDRPYEQYF. In nucleotides, the CDR3 is TGTGCCAGCAGTTACTCCCCCGACAGGCCCTACGAGCAGTACTTC.

This clonotype was counted only a few times. The chain joins TRBV7-2 to TRBJ2-3, with D possibly matching TRBD1 (6 bases). Germline V lookup: CDR1 SGHTA, CDR2 FQGNSA. V shed 3 bases and J shed 2 bases, with 12 bases lying between them. There are 15 residues in the CDR3. CDR3 amino acids: CASSFQGFHTDTQYF. The DNA for the CDR3 is TGTGCCAGCAGCTTTCAGGGGTTCCACACAGATACGCAGTATTTT.

This clonotype was found a few times. An end of the junction does not agree with germline; a read error may underlie this. The V call is TRBV28, the J call TRBJ1-5; TRBD1 might be the D (6 bases). Germline CDR1 reads MDHEN; CDR2 reads SYDVKM. CDR3 length equals 12 residues. The CDR3 nucleotides read TGTGCCACGACAGGTTCCAATCGGCCCCAGCATTTT. Encoded protein: CATTGSNRPQHF.

The chain recombines TRBV20-1 with TRBJ1-1, with 7 bases matching TRBD1. Losses at the gene ends were 3 bases for V and 3 bases for J; bases not matched to a gene: 4. CDR1 DFQATT and CDR2 SNEGSKA come from the germline V gene (reference sequence). The CDR3 spans 13 residues. CDR3 in DNA: TGCAGTGCTAGGGGGACAGCGGACACTGAAGCTTTCTTT. The encoded protein is CSARGTADTEAFF.